The T cell receptor (beta chain) under discussion was sequenced for a study of OX40 agonist ivuxolimab in advanced cancers. Study in general: One hepatocellular carcinoma and a couple of cutaneous melanoma patients partially responded. Whole-study findings and limits: Antigen targets of the expanded peripheral T cells went undetermined. CD4+ and CD8+ T cells in blood underwent clonal expansion by week 6 at 0.1 to 3.0 mg/kg. Among the lowest levels of clonal expansion were found in partial responders at 0.1-3.0 mg/kg.

A note on this clone: Its antigen is undetermined.

The data were produced by immunoSEQ multiplex PCR, yet TCRdb's version contains in-frame clones alone and is incomplete. The table shows over 50,000 clones, with about four fifths occurring only once. The receptor's source is an adult with an advanced solid tumor such as melanoma, head and neck, liver or kidney cancer. Sequenced material: CD4+ or CD8+ T cells sorted from blood, taken in a trial of the OX40 agonist ivuxolimab.

CDR3 nucleotides: TGTGCCAGCTCAAAGGGCACGGGTATGAACACTGAAGCTTTCTTT. It specifies CASSKGTGMNTEAFF. V usage is TRBV18 and J usage is TRBJ1-1; no reliable D call. Germline V gene lookup returns CDR1 KGHSH and CDR2 LQKENI. The V end lost 5 bases, the J end lost 0 bases, and 13 bases lay between the germline ends. The length of the CDR3 is 15 residues.